The next 18 T cell receptor beta chains were all read from a single sample in a study of blood T cell repertoires in COVID-19. Sequencing used immunoSEQ multiplex PCR; TCRdb keeps in-frame clones, though not all of them. The data show approximately 150,000 clones, 80% to 90% seen once. The sample consisted of peripheral blood. Receptor source: a woman aged 60-75 years who had recovered from COVID-19.

The sample holds a few counts of this clone. This chain joins TRBV4-3 and TRBJ1-2; possible D gene TRBD1, 6 bases. The CDR3 extends over 14 amino acids. Between the trimmed V and J ends, which lost 3 bases and 7 bases, there was a span of 15 bases. Per the germline V gene, CDR1 is LGHNA and CDR2 is YSLEER. The CDR3 bases are TGCGCCAGCAGCCAGGGGACACCTATGGTTGGCTACACCTTC. It translates to CASSQGTPMVGYTF.

This chain connects TRBV27 to TRBJ1-2, with 12 bases that match TRBD1. The CDR3 extends over 14 amino acids. The V gene's germline CDR1 is MNHEY and CDR2 SMNVEV (reference sequence). The junction had 5 bases not matched to a gene; V was cut back by 5 bases and J by 7 bases. CDR3 loop: CASSPGQGALGYTF. Here the CDR3 DNA reads TGTGCCAGCAGTCCGGGACAGGGGGCGCTTGGCTACACCTTC.

The genes are TRBV2 and TRBJ1-2; D is perhaps TRBD1 (6 bases). Germline CDR1 and CDR2: SNHLY and FYNNEI. This CDR3 comprises 13 residues. Trimming removed 7 bases from V and 8 bases from J, with 17 bases in between. The CDR3 sequence is CASTPQGTKGYTF. In nucleotides, the CDR3 is TGTGCCAGCACTCCACAGGGCACGAAGGGCTACACCTTC.

V usage is TRBV6-5 and J usage is TRBJ2-5, with D possibly TRBD2 on 5 matching bases. The V end was cut by 7 bases, the J end by 2 bases, with 17 bases between. Germline V gene sequence: CDR1 MNHEY, CDR2 SVGAGI. The CDR3 runs to 15 residues. Here the CDR3 reads CASTQFQRTQETQYF. The CDR3 DNA follows: TGTGCCAGCACCCAGTTTCAGCGGACGCAAGAGACCCAGTACTTC.

This clone has only one observation. The chain combines TRBV5-1 with TRBJ2-5, with 7 bases aligning to TRBD1. The CDR3 contains 14 residues. V shed 2 bases, J shed 2 bases, and the junction held 3 bases outside the gene matches. From germline, CDR1 is SGHRS and CDR2 YFSETQ. The CDR3 DNA reads as TGCGCCAGCAGCTTCCAGGGACAGCAAGAGACCCAGTACTTC. It is translated as CASSFQGQQETQYF. Based on the CDR3 plus reference TRBV5-1 and TRBJ2-5, the full variable domain is KAGVTQTPRYLIKTRGQQVTLSCSPISGHRSVSWYQQTPGQGLQFLFEYFSETQRNKGNFPGRFSGRQFSNSRSEMNVSTLELGDSALYLCASSFQGQQETQYFGPGTRLLVL.

The V call is TRBV6-6, the J call TRBJ1-2; D not certain. There are 14 residues in the CDR3. Trimming left V 6 bases short and J 2 bases short, with 13 bases between. CDR1 and CDR2 (germline): MNHNY, SVGAGI (reference sequence). CDR3 loop: CASSPAGMNYGYTF. CDR3 coding DNA: TGTGCCAGCAGCCCCGCGGGGATGAACTATGGCTACACCTTC.

V gene TRBV6-5 combines with J gene TRBJ2-2; 9 nucleotides agree with TRBD1. The germline V gene has CDR1 MNHEY and CDR2 SVGAGI. V lost 7 bases, J lost 6 bases, and 9 bases stayed unmatched. The CDR3 totals 15 residues. Here the CDR3 DNA reads TGTGCCAGCACCGCACAGGGGGCGGCTCCCGGGGAGCTGTTTTTT. Protein product: CASTAQGAAPGELFF.

The rearrangement joins TRBV18 to TRBJ2-7, with D possibly TRBD1 on 6 matching bases. This CDR3 is built from 15 residues. V was shortened by 2 bases and J by 3 bases, with 14 bases between the two germline ends. Germline V CDR1 and CDR2: KGHSH, LQKENI. The DNA of the CDR3 is TGTGCCAGCTCACCAGGGCAGGGGCGAAACTACGAGCAGTACTTC. Its protein product is CASSPGQGRNYEQYF.

This clone appeared a few times. J is TRBJ2-5 and V is TRBV20-1; D is ambiguous. This CDR3 region has 9 residues. Germline CDR1 DFQATT, CDR2 SNEGSKA (reference sequence). Between the trimmed V and J ends, which lost 4 bases and 6 bases, there was a span of 3 bases. Here the CDR3 reads CSATKTQYF. The CDR3 DNA reads TGCAGTGCTACAAAGACCCAGTACTTC.

The V and J genes are TRBV5-1 and TRBJ2-5; the D is unclear. The CDR3 length is 12 residues. Trimming cost V 4 bases and J 4 bases, with 8 bases left between them. Germline V gene data show CDR1 as SGHRS and CDR2 as YFSETQ. CDR3 coding DNA: TGCGCCAGCAGCCAATCGGTAGAGACCCAGTACTTC. Protein: CASSQSVETQYF. Combining the CDR3 with reference TRBV5-1 and TRBJ2-5 gives the whole variable domain KAGVTQTPRYLIKTRGQQVTLSCSPISGHRSVSWYQQTPGQGLQFLFEYFSETQRNKGNFPGRFSGRQFSNSRSEMNVSTLELGDSALYLCASSQSVETQYFGPGTRLLVL.

This chain connects TRBV3-1 (or the pseudogene TRBV3-2) to TRBJ1-1; 7 nucleotides line up with TRBD1. V dropped 6 bases and J dropped 5; count of bases not matched to a gene: 9. This CDR3 is 14 amino acids long. Germline V lookup: CDR1 LGHDT, CDR2 YNNKEL (reference sequence). This CDR3 reads CASSLTGIGTEAFF. The CDR3 DNA follows: TGTGCCAGCAGTCTGACAGGGATCGGTACTGAAGCTTTCTTT.

The chain combines TRBV4-2 with TRBJ2-7, with D possibly being TRBD2 (6 bases). Germline V gives CDR1 LGHNA, CDR2 YNFKEQ. V shed 2 bases and J shed 3 bases, with 17 bases lying between them. The length of the CDR3 is 16 residues. The CDR3 region has the DNA TGTGCCAGCAGCCAAAGGGCGGGATCCCCTGGCTACGAGCAGTACTTC. Its protein product is CASSQRAGSPGYEQYF.

CDR3 sequence: CASSSDDRLYLQETQYF. The CDR3, as DNA: TGTGCCAGCAGCTCCGATGACAGGCTATATCTCCAAGAGACCCAGTACTTC. The V call is TRBV7-9, the J call TRBJ2-5; a possible D gene is TRBD1 (6 bases). CDR3 length: 17 amino acids. The V gene's germline CDR1 is SEHNR and CDR2 FQNEAQ (reference sequence). Trimming took off 4 bases at V and 1 base at J, with 19 bases between the two ends.

This clone came up once. V and J are TRBV7-9 and TRBJ2-3; the D is unclear. Trimming stripped 1 base from V and 0 bases from J, with 5 bases between. The CDR3 is made up of 14 amino acids. Germline loops: CDR1 SEHNR, CDR2 FQNEAQ (reference sequence). CDR3 sequence: CASSLVGSTDTQYF. The DNA of the CDR3 is TGTGCCAGCAGCTTAGTTGGCAGCACAGATACGCAGTATTTT.

This chain's CDR3 is CASSPRGSWNEQFF. The CDR3 DNA is TGCGCCAGCAGCCCACGGGGTAGCTGGAATGAGCAGTTCTTC. The V and J genes are TRBV4-1 and TRBJ2-1; weak D call: TRBD2 (5 bases). Trimming pared 4 bases from V and 7 bases from J, leaving 14 bases between. Germline V gene lookup returns CDR1 MGHRA and CDR2 YSYEKL. This CDR3 region has 14 residues.

The gene calls are TRBV19 and TRBJ1-5; TRBD1 matches 10 bases. Unmatched junction bases numbered 6, after V lost 4 bases and J lost 3 bases. CDR1 is LNHDA, CDR2 SQIVND, per germline (reference sequence). This CDR3 comprises 16 residues. In DNA form, the CDR3 reads TGTGCCAGTAGTAGCCGGGACAGGGGTTACAATCAGCCCCAGCATTTT. Protein sequence: CASSSRDRGYNQPQHF.

The V gene is TRBV2, the J gene TRBJ1-2, with a weak D call TRBD1 (5 bases). CDR3 size: 13 residues. V lost 4 bases to trimming and J lost 4 bases, with 10 bases between them. CDR1 is SNHLY, CDR2 FYNNEI, per germline. The CDR3 reads CASSVGALYGYTF. As DNA, the CDR3 is TGTGCCAGCAGTGTAGGGGCCCTCTATGGCTACACCTTC.

This clone is a singleton in its sample. V is TRBV5-1 and J is TRBJ1-2; the D gene is possibly TRBD1 (6 bases). Trimming removed 0 bases from V and 12 bases from J, with 21 bases in between. CDR1 is SGHRS and CDR2 is YFSETQ in the germline V gene. The CDR3 is made up of 15 amino acids. CDR3 residues: CASSLAVFQGRGHTF. In DNA, the CDR3 is TGCGCCAGCAGCTTGGCTGTTTTCCAGGGGAGAGGTCACACCTTC.